One sample yielded the 9 T cell receptor beta chains listed below, sequenced in a study of Tregs in tolerant kidney transplant recipients. Method: immunoSEQ multiplex PCR; TCRdb's copy keeps in-frame clones and lacks some. The repertoire holds 100,000 to 150,000 clones, with about 90% as singletons. The sample comprised CD4+ T cells from blood. These receptors were collected from a human donor in good health.

The V and J genes are TRBV6-5 and TRBJ1-3; a possible D gene is TRBD1 (6 bases). Germline V lookup: CDR1 MNHEY, CDR2 SVGAGI. Trimming cost V 2 bases and J 9 bases, with 14 bases left between them. This CDR3 is 14 amino acids long. The chain's CDR3 is CASSYQAGVATIYF. The CDR3 DNA follows: TGTGCCAGCAGTTACCAGGCAGGGGTGGCCACCATATATTTT.

V and J are TRBV15 and TRBJ2-3; 8 bases agree with TRBD2. Trimming removed 0 bases from V and 6 bases from J; junction bases left unmatched: 8. Germline V gene data show CDR1 as LNHNV and CDR2 as YYDKDF (reference sequence). The CDR3 covers 16 residues. This CDR3 is CATSRDRGGRRDTQYF. As DNA, the CDR3 is TGTGCCACCAGCAGAGATCGTGGCGGGAGGCGGGATACGCAGTATTTT.

This chain joins TRBV5-8 and TRBJ2-3; TRBD2 aligns across 13 bases. J lost 3 bases, V lost 4 bases, and 8 bases had no gene match. CDR1 is SGHTS, CDR2 YDEGEE, per germline. This CDR3 spans 17 amino acids. The CDR3 reads CASSLYPGLAGTDTQYF. The CDR3 DNA reads TGTGCCAGCAGCCTGTACCCGGGACTAGCGGGAACAGATACGCAGTATTTT.

The chain links TRBV18 to TRBJ1-1; D remains ambiguous. The CDR3 is 14 amino acids. Looked up from germline, CDR1 is KGHSH and CDR2 is LQKENI. V lost 6 bases, J lost 7 bases, and 18 bases lay in between. The CDR3 nucleotides are TGTGCCAGCTCGTTCGTAGAAGGCTTCGGTGAAGCTTTCTTT. Translated: CASSFVEGFGEAFF.

This chain uses TRBV5-4 with TRBJ2-7; D is possibly TRBD2 (5 bases). The germline V gene encodes CDR1 SGHNT and CDR2 YYREEE (reference sequence). There are 14 residues in the CDR3. V lost 3 bases and J 0 bases, leaving 10 bases between the germline ends. CDR3 nucleotides: TGTGCCAGCAGCTACAGCGGCAGCTCCTACGAGCAGTACTTC. Residues: CASSYSGSSYEQYF.

The V gene is TRBV18, the J gene TRBJ1-6; TRBD1 is a possible D gene (5 bases). V was clipped by 0 bases and J by 7 bases, with 10 bases between them. The CDR3 totals 15 residues. Looked up from germline, CDR1 is KGHSH and CDR2 is LQKENI. The CDR3 region has the DNA TGTGCCAGCTCACCACCGTCTCAGGGAAATTCACCCCTCCACTTT. Its protein is CASSPPSQGNSPLHF.

The chain employs TRBV6-5 and TRBJ1-2; a possible D gene is TRBD1 (5 bases). Looked up from germline, CDR1 is MNHEY and CDR2 is SVGAGI. Deletions cut 0 bases from V and 8 bases from J, with 13 bases between. The length of the CDR3 is 14 residues. The DNA of the CDR3 is TGTGCCAGCAGTTACTCGGGACGGCGGAGCGGCTACACCTTC. Translating gives CASSYSGRRSGYTF.

The chain carries TRBV19 and TRBJ2-3; 8 bases fit TRBD2. With V trimmed by 3 bases and J by 6 bases, 8 bases remained unmatched. The CDR3 runs to 15 residues. Per germline, CDR1 LNHDA and CDR2 SQIVND (reference sequence). The CDR3 protein is CASSIWTSLGDTQYF. DNA of the CDR3: TGTGCCAGTAGTATCTGGACTAGCCTCGGGGATACGCAGTATTTT. The variable domain in full, completed from reference TRBV19 and TRBJ2-3, reads DGGITQSPKYLFRKEGQNVTLSCEQNLNHDAMYWYRQDPGQGLRLIYYSQIVNDFQKGDIAEGYSVSREKKESFPLTVTSAQKNPTAFYLCASSIWTSLGDTQYFGPGTRLTVL.

The chain is built from TRBV9 and TRBJ2-1, with 9 positions matching TRBD2. V was pared by 0 bases and J by 7 bases, with 5 bases of the junction left unmatched. This CDR3 has 15 residues. Germline V lookup: CDR1 SGDLS, CDR2 YYNGEE. The CDR3 DNA reads TGTGCCAGCAGCGTAGAGGCGGGGGGGTTAAATGAGCAGTTCTTC. Translation: CASSVEAGGLNEQFF.